The rows below give T cell receptor beta chains drawn from one sample of a study of blood T cell repertoires in COVID-19. The table came from immunoSEQ multiplex PCR; TCRdb's copy has only in-frame clones and leaves some out. The sample records around 360,000 clones, approximately 89% being singletons. Sequencing used PBMCs or T cells enriched from blood (not recorded which). These receptors all stem from a man in his forties or fifties in a cohort exposed to, infected with or recovered from COVID-19 (not recorded which). The CDR3 runs from the conserved cysteine through the conserved F or W. Clone size is stated in some rows and not others, as once, few, many or a class when expanded.

abundance: NA; j_gene: TRBJ1-4; v_gene: TRBV27; CDR3aa: CASSPFARGDEKLFF
abundance: few; j_gene: TRBJ1-5; v_gene: TRBV7-9; CDR3aa: CASSSRGNQPQHF
abundance: NA; j_gene: TRBJ2-5; v_gene: TRBV3-1/TRBV3-2; CDR3aa: CASSQNSHRETQYF
abundance: NA; j_gene: TRBJ1-1; v_gene: TRBV6-4; CDR3aa: CASSETGEDTEAFF
abundance: few; j_gene: TRBJ1-1; v_gene: TRBV20-1; CDR3aa: CSASRQGEAFF
abundance: once; j_gene: TRBJ1-1; v_gene: TRBV25-1; CDR3aa: CASSESHRAGNTEAFF
abundance: NA; j_gene: TRBJ2-1; v_gene: TRBV10-2; CDR3aa: CASNRDLGNEQFF
abundance: NA; j_gene: TRBJ1-2; v_gene: TRBV3-1/TRBV3-2; CDR3aa: CASSLRTGPLGGYTF
abundance: NA; j_gene: TRBJ2-7; v_gene: TRBV5-6; CDR3aa: CASSSLRDSTSYEQYF
abundance: NA; j_gene: TRBJ1-1; v_gene: TRBV30; CDR3aa: CAWSKGELRNTEAFF
abundance: NA; j_gene: TRBJ2-5; v_gene: TRBV7-2; CDR3aa: CASSLVFWRAQETQYF